This passage covers 10 T cell receptor beta chains from one sample sequenced in a study of cytomegalovirus exposure and HLA in healthy donors. PCR involved 60 Vbeta and 13 Jbeta primers. Only in-frame clones appear in the TCRdb table, and some are missing; sequencing was by immunoSEQ multiplex PCR. Of some 160,000 clones in the sample, around 85% are singletons; the top ten hold less than 2.5%. What was sequenced was PBMCs. The receptor set was obtained from a male donor in good health and CMV-seronegative.

The V and J genes are TRBV19 and TRBJ2-2; 9 positions agree with TRBD1. This CDR3 comprises 16 residues. The V and J ends lost 3 bases and 4 bases, in that order; junction bases with no gene match: 6. In germline, CDR1 is LNHDA, CDR2 SQIVND (reference sequence). For the CDR3, the DNA is TGTGCCAGTAGTATCCGGACAGGGGCGGGCACCGGGGAGCTGTTTTTT. Translation: CASSIRTGAGTGELFF.

The V call is TRBV5-6, the J call TRBJ2-7; possibly TRBD2 for D (6 bases). CDR3 length equals 15 residues. V was trimmed by 0 bases and J by 8 bases, leaving 18 bases between them. Germline V lookup: CDR1 SGHDT, CDR2 YYEEEE. The CDR3 nucleotides are TGTGCCAGCAGCTTGGCCGCAGGGAGGAAGGAAAAGCAGTACTTC. As protein: CASSLAAGRKEKQYF.

The rearrangement links TRBV19 to TRBJ1-5; D may be TRBD1 (5 bases). Trimming removed 6 bases from V and 6 bases from J, with 18 bases in between. The length of the CDR3 is 15 residues. From germline, CDR1 is LNHDA and CDR2 SQIVND (reference sequence). The CDR3 DNA sequence: TGTGCCAGTAGCCCACCCCGCGGCAGGGCTCAGCCCCAGCATTTT. Residues: CASSPPRGRAQPQHF.

The V gene is TRBV10-3, the J gene TRBJ1-5; D not certain. The CDR3 loop spans 14 amino acids. Germline CDR1 and CDR2: ENHRY and SYGVKD. V lost 8 bases, J lost 2 bases, and 13 bases lay in between. The CDR3: CAIDGMRGNQPQHF. As DNA, the CDR3 is TGTGCCATCGACGGAATGAGGGGCAATCAGCCCCAGCATTTT.

This clone occurred a few times. This sequence joins TRBV2 and TRBJ1-2, with 9 bases that match TRBD1. V was pared by 5 bases and J by 3 bases, with 10 bases of the junction left unmatched. Germline V gives CDR1 SNHLY, CDR2 FYNNEI. The CDR3 loop spans 16 amino acids. For the CDR3, the DNA is TGTGCCAGCAGTCCGGGACAGGGAAGGCGAGACTATGGCTACACCTTC. Its protein is CASSPGQGRRDYGYTF. Using reference TRBV2 and TRBJ1-2 for the parts outside the CDR3, the full variable domain is EPEVTQTPSHQVTQMGQEVILRCVPISNHLYFYWYRQILGQKVEFLVSFYNNEISEKSEIFDDQFSVERPDGSNFTLKIRSTKLEDSAMYFCASSPGQGRRDYGYTFGSGTRLTVV.

This clone has only one observation. V usage is TRBV15 and J usage is TRBJ1-3; 8 bases map to TRBD1. The CDR3 consists of 14 residues. Germline CDR1 reads LNHNV; CDR2 reads YYDKDF (reference sequence). Trimming cost V 2 bases and J 6 bases; bases outside gene matches: 3. CDR3 sequence: CATSRTTGVNTIYF. CDR3 bases: TGTGCCACCAGCAGAACGACAGGGGTAAACACCATATATTTT.

Notes on this clone: The same CDR3 can be traced to other DNA sequences in this sample. The chain uses TRBV5-1 and TRBJ1-3, with TRBD1 as a possible D gene (6 bases). Trimming stripped 5 bases from V and 0 bases from J, with 9 bases between. The CDR3 sequence is 14 residues long. Germline V gene sequence: CDR1 SGHRS, CDR2 YFSETQ. The CDR3 protein is CASSLTGSGNTIYF. The CDR3 DNA follows: TGCGCCAGCAGTTTGACAGGCTCTGGAAACACCATATATTTT.

The V gene is TRBV27, the J gene TRBJ1-1, with TRBD1 as a possible D gene (5 bases). Germline V gives CDR1 MNHEY, CDR2 SMNVEV (reference sequence). V gave up 6 bases and J gave up 2 bases, with 13 bases separating them. The CDR3 totals 14 residues. The CDR3 DNA is TGTGCCAGCAGCCCTTGGAGGGGAAACACTGAAGCTTTCTTT. It is translated as CASSPWRGNTEAFF.

The rearrangement uses TRBV5-1 and TRBJ2-2; 9 nucleotides line up with TRBD2. This CDR3 is 19 amino acids long. CDR1 SGHRS and CDR2 YFSETQ come from the germline V gene. Trimming cost V 0 bases and J 1 base; bases outside gene matches: 10. The CDR3: CASSLAVAGAYVNTGELFF. In DNA, the CDR3 is TGCGCCAGCAGCTTGGCGGTAGCGGGGGCGTACGTGAACACCGGGGAGCTGTTTTTT.

The chain employs TRBV7-9 and TRBJ2-5; unclear D gene. The CDR3 totals 13 residues. The germline V and J ends were trimmed by 5 bases and 4 bases, with 11 bases remaining between them. Germline CDR1 SEHNR, CDR2 FQNEAQ (reference sequence). The CDR3 region is CASSGPHGETQYF. The DNA for the CDR3 is TGTGCCAGCAGCGGGCCCCACGGAGAGACCCAGTACTTC.